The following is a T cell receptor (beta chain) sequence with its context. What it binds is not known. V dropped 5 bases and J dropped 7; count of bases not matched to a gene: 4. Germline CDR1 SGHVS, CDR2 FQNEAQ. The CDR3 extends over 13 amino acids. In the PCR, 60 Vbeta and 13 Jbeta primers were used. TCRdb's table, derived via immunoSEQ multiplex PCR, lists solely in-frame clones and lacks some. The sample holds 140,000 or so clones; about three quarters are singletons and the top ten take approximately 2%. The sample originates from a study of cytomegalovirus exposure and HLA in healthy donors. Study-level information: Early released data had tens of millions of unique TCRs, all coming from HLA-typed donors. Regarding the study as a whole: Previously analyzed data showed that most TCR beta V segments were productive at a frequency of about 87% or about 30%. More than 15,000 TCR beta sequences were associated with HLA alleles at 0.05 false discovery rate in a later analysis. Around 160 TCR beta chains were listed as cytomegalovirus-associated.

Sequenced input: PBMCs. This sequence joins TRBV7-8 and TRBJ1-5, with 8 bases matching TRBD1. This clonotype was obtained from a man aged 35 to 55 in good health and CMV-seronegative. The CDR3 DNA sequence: TGTGCCAGCAGCCCGGACAGGGACCAGCCCCAGCATTTT. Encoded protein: CASSPDRDQPQHF.